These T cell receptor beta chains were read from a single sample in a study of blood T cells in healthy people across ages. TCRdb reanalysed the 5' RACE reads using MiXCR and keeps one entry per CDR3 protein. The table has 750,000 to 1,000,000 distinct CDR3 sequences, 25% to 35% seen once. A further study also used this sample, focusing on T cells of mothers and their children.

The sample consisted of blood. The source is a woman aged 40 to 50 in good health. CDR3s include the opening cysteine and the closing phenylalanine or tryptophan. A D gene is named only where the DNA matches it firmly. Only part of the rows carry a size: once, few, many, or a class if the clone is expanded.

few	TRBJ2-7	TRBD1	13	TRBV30	TGTGCCACCCGACAGGGGCTATCCTACGAGCAGTACTTC	CATRQGLSYEQYF
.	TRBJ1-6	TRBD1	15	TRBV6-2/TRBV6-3	TGTGCCAGCAGAGGGACAGAAACCCATAATTCACCCCTCCACTTT	CASRGTETHNSPLHF
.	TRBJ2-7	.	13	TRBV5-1	TGCGCCAGCACGAGGGAGGCATCCTACGAGCAGTACTTC	CASTREASYEQYF
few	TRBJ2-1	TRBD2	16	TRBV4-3	TGCGCCAGCAGCCAAGTCTTTACTAGCGGGCCCCATGAGCAGTTCTTC	CASSQVFTSGPHEQFF
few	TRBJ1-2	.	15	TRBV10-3	TGTGCCATCAGTGAGTCCGGGGTCCAGAACTATGGCTACACCTTC	CAISESGVQNYGYTF
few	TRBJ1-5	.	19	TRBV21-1	TGTGCCAGCAGCAAAGTTAGCAGGGGGCGAGTAGATGTAGGTCAGCCCCAGCATTTT	CASSKVSRGRVDVGQPQHF
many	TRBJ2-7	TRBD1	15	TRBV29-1	TGCAGCGCCGGACAGGCTCTTGGACTCTCCTACGAGCAGTACTTC	CSAGQALGLSYEQYF
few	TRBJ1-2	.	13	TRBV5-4	TGTGCCAGCAGTTGGTCTGGGGCTTTTGGCTACACCTTC	CASSWSGAFGYTF
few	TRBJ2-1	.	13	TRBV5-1	TGCGCCAGCAGCCCGGCTAACGCCAATGAGCAGTTCTTC	CASSPANANEQFF
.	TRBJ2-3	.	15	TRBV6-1	TGTGCCAGCGCCTCCTTAGGGATCGTCACAGATACGCAGTATTTT	CASASLGIVTDTQYF
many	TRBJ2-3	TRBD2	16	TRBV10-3	TGTGCCATCAGTGAGGCTAGCGGGGGGAGCACAGATACGCAGTATTTT	CAISEASGGSTDTQYF
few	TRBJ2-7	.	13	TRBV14	TGTGCCAGCAGCCAGGCGGCGGACCACGAGCAGTACTTC	CASSQAADHEQYF
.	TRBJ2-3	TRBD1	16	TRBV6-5	TGTGCCAGCAGGAGCGTGACAGGGGGCAGGACAGATACGCAGTATTTT	CASRSVTGGRTDTQYF
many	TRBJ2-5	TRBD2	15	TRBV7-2	TGTGCCAGCAGCGGTAGCGGGGGGGCAGCAGAGACCCAGTACTTC	CASSGSGGAAETQYF
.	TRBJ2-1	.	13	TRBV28	TGTGCCAGCAGCGACGGGAACAACAATGAGCAGTTCTTC	CASSDGNNNEQFF